This TCR beta chain was sequenced during a study of CD8 T cells in ankylosing spondylitis. Regarding the study as a whole: A TCR beta motif of about eight highly homologous variants appeared characteristic of ankylosing spondylitis blood. Reportedly, significant enrichment of disease-linked clones occurred in matched ankylosing spondylitis synovial fluid.

Trimming removed 3 bases at V and 3 bases at J, with 9 bases between. The CDR3 loop spans 13 amino acids. Germline values: CDR1 LNHDA, CDR2 SQIVND (reference sequence). This clonotype showed up many times. The antigen is not known. MiXCR, applied by TCRdb to the 5' RACE reads, yields one record per CDR3 protein. The table lists some 130,000 distinct CDR3 sequences, roughly 11% of them singletons. The specimen was blood, either unsorted or a sorted T cell fraction (not recorded which). This sequence was found in a female donor with ankylosing spondylitis or in good health (not recorded which). The genes are TRBV19 and TRBJ2-7; no firm D call. The CDR3 DNA follows: TGTGCCAGTAGTATCAGGATTCGCTACGAGCAGTACTTC. This translates into CASSIRIRYEQYF.